The clone carrying this TCR beta chain was detected only a few times. The CDR3 is 15 residues long. Deletions cut 2 bases from V and 4 bases from J, with 13 bases between. The germline V gene encodes CDR1 SGHTA and CDR2 FQGTGA. These data are taken from a study of blood T cell repertoires in COVID-19. In the study overall: From the United States, Italy and Spain came samples of acute and convalescent COVID-19.

Repertoires were generated with immunoSEQ multiplex PCR, while TCRdb's copy carries only in-frame clones and drops some. The table has over 150,000 clones, 70% to 90% seen once. The receptor's source is a man between 40 and 49 years old with acute or convalescent COVID-19. The V and J genes are TRBV7-3 and TRBJ2-3; the D gene is possibly TRBD1 (6 bases). The sequenced sample consisted of peripheral blood. This CDR3 reads CASSLGGGRADTQYF. DNA of the CDR3: TGTGCCAGCAGCTTAGGGGGCGGCCGGGCAGATACGCAGTATTTT.